This T cell receptor beta chain was sequenced for a study of blood T cell repertoires in COVID-19. The CDR3 runs 15 residues. The assay was immunoSEQ multiplex PCR, and TCRdb's table has in-frame clones only and misses some. The sample carries about 160,000 clones, approximately 85% recorded once. Sequencing used peripheral blood. The J gene is TRBJ1-1, the V gene TRBV21-1. TRBV21-1 is reported as a pseudogene. This sequence was found in a man of 80 years or more with COVID-19, enrolled during active disease. In nucleotides, the CDR3 is TGTGCCAGCCTAAGGGGGCGGGGGGCGGACACTGAAGCTTTCTTT. Translation gives CASLRGRGADTEAFF.